This T cell receptor (beta chain) derives from a study of CD8+CD57+ T cells in acquired aplastic anemia. About the study: When averaged, DNA from sorted CD4+ and CD8+ cells came to about 3 ug.

The CDR3 spans 14 residues. The germline gives CDR1 MNHNS, CDR2 SASEGT. The V end lost 7 bases, the J end lost 2 bases, and 14 bases lay between the germline ends. Profiling of TCR beta VDJ combinations and CDR3 sequences used genomic DNA as template. A single record per CDR3 protein comes from TCRdb applying MiXCR to the reads. The table records approximately 190,000 distinct CDR3 sequences, around 47% of them present only once. For sequencing, patients were chosen who had shown expansion of CD8+CD57+ cells by flow cytometry. This clonotype has at least ten counts. The receptor comes from a human donor with aplastic anemia. The chain is built from TRBV6-1 and TRBJ2-5; a weak D match, TRBD2 (5 bases). Sequencing was performed on sorted CD4+, CD8+, or CD8+CD57+ T cells (not recorded which) from PBMCs. The CDR3 region is CASTLGVTQETQYF. For the CDR3, the DNA is TGTGCCAGCACCCTGGGAGTAACTCAAGAGACCCAGTACTTC.